This T cell receptor beta chain was obtained from a study of cytomegalovirus exposure and HLA in healthy donors. Germline V lookup: CDR1 SGHTA, CDR2 FQGNSA. CDR3 length equals 11 residues. Broader study findings: The presence/absence work took it that sequencing depth was about the same across donors. Later analysis indicated greater clonal expansion among HLA-associated TCR beta chains than among equally common other chains.

On this clone: Its antigen is unknown. At one of its ends the junction is not consistent with the germline gene, which may arise from a read error.

The PCR had 60 Vbeta and 13 Jbeta primers. Some clones are missing from TCRdb's copy, which holds only in-frame ones; the method was immunoSEQ multiplex PCR. The sample lists over 150,000 clones, about 80% seen once, with about 4.3% in the top ten. The sequence was obtained from a man aged 25-40 years in good health and CMV-seronegative. The chain uses TRBV7-2 and TRBJ1-2; D is unclear. Input material: PBMCs. CDR3 residues: CASSATSLPDF. Here the CDR3 DNA reads TGTGCCAGCAGCGCGACATCCCTCCCTGACTTC.